What follows are 8 T cell receptor beta chains derived from one specimen sequenced in a study of blood T cell repertoires in COVID-19. TCRdb's copy holds only in-frame clones and misses some; the assay was immunoSEQ multiplex PCR. The sample yields roughly 110,000 clones, roughly 86% seen once. Input material: peripheral blood. These receptors originate from a man in his forties with acute or convalescent COVID-19.

This chain connects TRBV5-1 to TRBJ2-7; 9 nucleotides agree with TRBD1. Germline loops: CDR1 SGHRS, CDR2 YFSETQ. This CDR3 is built from 17 residues. Trimming at V came to 4 bases and at J to 3 bases, leaving 14 bases not matched to a gene. For the CDR3, the DNA is TGCGCCAGCAGCGGACAGGGGACGGGGACTCCTTACTACGAGCAGTACTTC. It is translated as CASSGQGTGTPYYEQYF.

The gene calls are TRBV19 and TRBJ2-1; 9 bases fit TRBD1. CDR1 and CDR2 from the germline V gene are LNHDA and SQIVND (reference sequence). After removal of 5 bases from V and 4 bases from J, the junction contained 6 bases not matched to a gene. This CDR3 contains 15 residues. The CDR3, as DNA: TGTGCCAGTAGTGGGGGGGACAGGGAATACAATGAGCAGTTCTTC. Its protein product is CASSGGDREYNEQFF.

The gene calls are TRBV27 and TRBJ2-1; possibly TRBD2 for D (6 bases). Germline assignment: CDR1 MNHEY and CDR2 SMNVEV (reference sequence). With 5 bases removed from V and 4 bases from J, the gap between germline ends came to 15 bases. The CDR3 consists of 15 residues. CDR3 amino acids: CASSPRDGGYNEQFF. CDR3 coding DNA: TGTGCCAGCAGTCCGAGGGACGGAGGGTACAATGAGCAGTTCTTC.

The chain combines TRBV7-2 with TRBJ2-5; D not resolved. This CDR3 contains 11 residues. The V gene's germline CDR1 is SGHTA and CDR2 FQGNSA. V lost 5 bases to trimming and J lost 4 bases, with 5 bases between them. The CDR3 DNA reads as TGTGCCAGCAGCCCAGGAGAGACCCAGTACTTC. Its translation is CASSPGETQYF.

In this sample, this clone turned up once. This rearrangement joins TRBV4-1 to TRBJ2-1; 9 bases map to TRBD1. The J segment lost 0 bases and the V segment lost 3 bases, leaving 15 bases of the junction unmatched. Germline V gene data show CDR1 as MGHRA and CDR2 as YSYEKL. This CDR3 is 20 amino acids long. CDR3 DNA: TGCGCCAGCAGCCACTCCGGGACAGGGCGTATTAGGGGCTCCTACAATGAGCAGTTCTTC. The encoded protein is CASSHSGTGRIRGSYNEQFF.

In this sample, this clone turned up a few times. The chain uses TRBV7-9 and TRBJ2-7, with 14 bases lining up with TRBD2. CDR3 length equals 18 residues. Germline trimming cut 4 bases from V and 2 bases from J; bases unmatched to any gene: 10. Per the germline V gene, CDR1 is SEHNR and CDR2 is FQNEAQ (reference sequence). The CDR3 region has the DNA TGTGCCAGCAGCTCCCCTCAAGGACTAGCGGGGGGTACCTACGAGCAGTACTTC. Translated, it gives CASSSPQGLAGGTYEQYF.

This clone was recorded only once. CDR3 nucleotide sequence: TGTGCCAGCAGCCGCATTCGGGGTCCCGGAAACACCATATATTTT. This translates into CASSRIRGPGNTIYF. V is TRBV11-1 and J is TRBJ1-3; D uncertain. V was shortened by 5 bases and J by 4 bases, with 15 bases between the two germline ends. The CDR3 loop spans 15 amino acids. Germline CDR1 and CDR2: SGHAT and FQDESV (reference sequence).

The chain carries TRBV7-2 and TRBJ1-1; TRBD1 might be the D (5 bases). There are 16 residues in the CDR3. The V gene lost 5 bases and the J gene lost 4 bases, with 20 bases spanning the gap. CDR1 and CDR2 (germline): SGHTA, FQGNSA. The CDR3 DNA is TGTGCCAGCAGCCTAAACGGATGGGGCGGGGGCACTGAAGCTTTCTTT. Protein sequence: CASSLNGWGGGTEAFF.